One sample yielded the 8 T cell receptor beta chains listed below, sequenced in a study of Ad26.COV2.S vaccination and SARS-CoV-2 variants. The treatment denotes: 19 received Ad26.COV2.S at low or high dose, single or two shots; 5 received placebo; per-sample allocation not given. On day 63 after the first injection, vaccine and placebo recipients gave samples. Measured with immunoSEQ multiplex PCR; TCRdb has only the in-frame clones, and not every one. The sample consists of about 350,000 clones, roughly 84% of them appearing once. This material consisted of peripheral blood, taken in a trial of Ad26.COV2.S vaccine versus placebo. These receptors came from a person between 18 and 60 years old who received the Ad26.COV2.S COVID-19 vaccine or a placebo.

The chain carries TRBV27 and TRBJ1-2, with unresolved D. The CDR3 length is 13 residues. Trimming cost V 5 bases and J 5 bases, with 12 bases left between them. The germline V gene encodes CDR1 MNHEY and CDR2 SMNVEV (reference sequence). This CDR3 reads CASSPSPGYGYTF. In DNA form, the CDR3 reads TGTGCCAGCAGTCCCTCCCCAGGTTATGGCTACACCTTC.

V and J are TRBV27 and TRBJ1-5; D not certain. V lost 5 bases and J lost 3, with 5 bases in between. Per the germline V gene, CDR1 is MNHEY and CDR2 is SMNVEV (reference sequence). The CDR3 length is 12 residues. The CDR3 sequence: CASSIINQPQHF. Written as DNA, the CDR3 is TGTGCCAGCAGTATAATCAATCAGCCCCAGCATTTT.

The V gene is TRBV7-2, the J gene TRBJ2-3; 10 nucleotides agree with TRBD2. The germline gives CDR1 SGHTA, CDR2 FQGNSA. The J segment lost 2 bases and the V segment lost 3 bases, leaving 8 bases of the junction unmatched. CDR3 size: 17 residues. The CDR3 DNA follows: TGTGCCAGCAGCTTTCCCCTTCTAGCGGGGGCCACAGATACGCAGTATTTT. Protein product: CASSFPLLAGATDTQYF. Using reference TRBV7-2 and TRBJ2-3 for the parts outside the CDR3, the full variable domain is GAGVSQSPSNKVTEKGKDVELRCDPISGHTALYWYRQSLGQGLEFLIYFQGNSAPDKSGLPSDRFSAERTGGSVSTLTIQRTQQEDSAVYLCASSFPLLAGATDTQYFGPGTRLTVL.

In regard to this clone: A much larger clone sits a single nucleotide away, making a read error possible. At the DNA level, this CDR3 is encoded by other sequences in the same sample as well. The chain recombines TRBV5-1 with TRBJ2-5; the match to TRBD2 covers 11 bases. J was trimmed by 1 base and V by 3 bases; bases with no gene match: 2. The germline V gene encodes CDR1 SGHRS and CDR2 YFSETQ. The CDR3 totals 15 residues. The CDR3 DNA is TGCGCCAGCAGCTCGGGACTAGCGGTCCAAGAGACCCAGTACTTC. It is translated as CASSSGLAVQETQYF.

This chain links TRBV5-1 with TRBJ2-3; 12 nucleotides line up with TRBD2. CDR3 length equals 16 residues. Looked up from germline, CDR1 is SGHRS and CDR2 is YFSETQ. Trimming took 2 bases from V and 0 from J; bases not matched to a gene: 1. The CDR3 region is CASSLLAGGSTDTQYF. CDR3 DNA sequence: TGCGCCAGCAGCTTACTAGCGGGGGGAAGCACAGATACGCAGTATTTT.

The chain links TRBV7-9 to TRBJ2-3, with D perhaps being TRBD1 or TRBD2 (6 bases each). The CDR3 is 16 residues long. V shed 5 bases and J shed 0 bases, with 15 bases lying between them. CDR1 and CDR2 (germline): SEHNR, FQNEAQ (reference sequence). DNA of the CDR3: TGTGCCAGCAGCCTGTCTCGGGGGCCTAGCACAGATACGCAGTATTTT. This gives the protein CASSLSRGPSTDTQYF. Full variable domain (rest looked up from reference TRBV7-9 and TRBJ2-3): DTGVSQNPRHKITKRGQNVTFRCDPISEHNRLYWYRQTLGQGPEFLTYFQNEAQLEKSRLLSDRFSAERPKGSFSTLEIQRTEQGDSAMYLCASSLSRGPSTDTQYFGPGTRLTVL.

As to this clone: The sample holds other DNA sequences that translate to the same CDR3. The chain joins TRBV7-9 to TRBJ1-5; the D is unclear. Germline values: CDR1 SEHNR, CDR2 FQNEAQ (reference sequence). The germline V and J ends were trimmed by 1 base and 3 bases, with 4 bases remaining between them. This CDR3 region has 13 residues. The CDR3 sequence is CASSLESNQPQHF. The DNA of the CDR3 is TGTGCCAGCAGCTTAGAATCCAATCAGCCCCAGCATTTT.

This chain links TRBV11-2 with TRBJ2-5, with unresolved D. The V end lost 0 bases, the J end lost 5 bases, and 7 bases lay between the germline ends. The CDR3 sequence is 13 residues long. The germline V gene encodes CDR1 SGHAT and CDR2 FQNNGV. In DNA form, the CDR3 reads TGTGCCAGCAGCTTAGATTGGATGGAGACCCAGTACTTC. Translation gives CASSLDWMETQYF.